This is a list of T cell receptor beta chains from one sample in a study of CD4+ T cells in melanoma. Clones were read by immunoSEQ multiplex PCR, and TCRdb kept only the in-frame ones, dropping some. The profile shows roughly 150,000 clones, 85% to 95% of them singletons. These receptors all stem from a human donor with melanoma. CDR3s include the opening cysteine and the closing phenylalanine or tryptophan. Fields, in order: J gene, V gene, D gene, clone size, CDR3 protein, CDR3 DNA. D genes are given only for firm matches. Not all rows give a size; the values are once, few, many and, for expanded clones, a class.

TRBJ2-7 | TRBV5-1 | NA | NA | CASSSGVTPYEQYF | TGCGCCAGCAGCTCGGGGGTTACCCCCTACGAGCAGTACTTC
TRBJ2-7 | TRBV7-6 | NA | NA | CASSLARGRGYEQYF | TGTGCCAGCAGCTTAGCGCGTGGGCGCGGATACGAGCAGTACTTC
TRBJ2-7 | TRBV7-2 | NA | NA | CASSPFYEQYF | TGTGCCAGCAGCCCCTTCTACGAGCAGTACTTC
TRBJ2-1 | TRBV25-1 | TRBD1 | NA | CASNRQGSYNEQFF | TGTGCCAGCAACAGACAGGGCTCCTACAATGAGCAGTTCTTC
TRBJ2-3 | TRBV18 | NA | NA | CASSPRLTTDTQYF | TGTGCCAGCTCACCACGACTGACTACAGATACGCAGTATTTT
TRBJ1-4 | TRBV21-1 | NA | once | CASSPGPGQQNEKLFF | TGTGCCAGCAGCCCCGGACCGGGACAGCAGAATGAAAAACTGTTTTTT
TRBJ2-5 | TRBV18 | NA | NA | CASSPSLHREQETQYF | TGTGCCAGCTCACCTTCCCTTCACAGGGAGCAAGAGACCCAGTACTTC
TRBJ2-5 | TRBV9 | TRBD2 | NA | CASSRQSGEETQYF | TGTGCCAGTTCCCGGCAGAGCGGGGAAGAGACCCAGTACTTC
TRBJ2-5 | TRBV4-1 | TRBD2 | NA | CASSQGGTSGTQYF | TGCGCCAGCAGCCAAGGGGGGACTAGCGGGACCCAGTACTTC
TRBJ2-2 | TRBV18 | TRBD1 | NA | CASSPRTGMLEGFF | TGTGCCAGCTCACCTAGGACAGGGATGCTCGAAGGCTTTTTT